This is a list of T cell receptor beta chains from one sample in a study of long-term antiretroviral therapy in people with HIV. The data were produced by immunoSEQ multiplex PCR, yet TCRdb's version contains in-frame clones alone and is incomplete. Of more than 20,000 clones in the sample, around 93% were seen once. The material was unsorted PBMCs, obtained 4.4 years after starting antiretroviral therapy. Receptor source: a woman between 45 and 65 years old with HIV. Both conserved end residues are part of each CDR3.

TRBJ2-2 | TRBV5-5 | CASSGTFTGELFF
TRBJ1-2 | TRBV5-1 | CASSLEGQGRNGYTF
TRBJ2-3 | TRBV11-2 | CASSLERITDTQYF
TRBJ1-1 | TRBV10-3 | CAISDPLRAGSNTEAFF
TRBJ1-6 | TRBV20-1 | CSAGHGSPLHF
TRBJ1-1 | TRBV7-8 | CASSFSIDTEAFF
TRBJ2-2 | TRBV4-1 | CASSRFRDSNTGELFF
TRBJ1-1 | TRBV5-4 | CASSLGRVGDQGEAFF
TRBJ1-4 | TRBV7-9 | CASSQGQGGEKLFF
TRBJ2-3 | TRBV6-6 | CASSLPTETDTQYF
TRBJ1-1 | TRBV30 | CAWTGRTEAFF
TRBJ2-5 | TRBV20-1 | CSATTEETQYF
TRBJ1-6 | TRBV6-1 | CASIESLMTGGRAPLHF
TRBJ1-2 | TRBV7-2 | CASSYRDSYGYTF
TRBJ1-2 | TRBV5-8 | CASSLDRYYGYTF
TRBJ2-7 | TRBV9 | CASSVDGLVGHEQYF
TRBJ2-7 | TRBV11-1 | CASSLSRLLYEQYF
TRBJ2-1 | TRBV6-1 | CAGRFYNEQFF
TRBJ1-6 | TRBV5-1 | CASSTGQGAVSPLHF
TRBJ2-3 | TRBV7-3 | CASSPEIAADTQYF
TRBJ2-1 | TRBV2 | CASSPGGGSYNEQFF
TRBJ1-5 | TRBV7-6 | CASSLGSPNQPQHF
TRBJ2-7 | TRBV5-1 | CASSWNLAGPVSSYEQYF
TRBJ2-2 | TRBV6-5 | CASITSTGELFF
TRBJ1-6 | TRBV7-8 | CASSLAGGAYNSPLHF
TRBJ1-4 | TRBV25-1 | CASSEFLGDEKLFF
TRBJ2-4 | TRBV6-6 | CASSFSRSENIQYF
TRBJ2-1 | TRBV9 | CASSVLQGSSYNEQFF
TRBJ1-4 | TRBV27 | CASRRGGLNEKLFF
TRBJ2-3 | TRBV19 | CASSIGGQGGDTQYF
TRBJ2-7 | TRBV10-3 | CANSLDQAYEQYF
TRBJ2-5 | TRBV6-1 | CASSETLETQYF
TRBJ1-5 | TRBV30 | CAWSVRYSNQPQHF
TRBJ2-5 | TRBV30 | CASTGKTQETQYF